These 24 T cell receptor beta chains share one sample of origin, sequenced in a study of blood T cell repertoires in COVID-19 (TCRdb year 2020). Library creation used the immunoSEQ multiplex PCR assay. TCRdb retrieved this table from immuneACCESS and kept in-frame rearrangements only. Not all clones are present; in checked studies, unresolved V genes account for under half, and no reason is known for the remainder. For this sample the table gives a few hundred thousand clones, of which 90% were detected only once. Of the sample, about 4.5% falls within the top ten clones. Sequencing used PBMCs or T cells enriched from blood (not recorded which). Receptors originate from a woman under 30 with acute COVID-19.

This chain uses TRBV18 with TRBJ1-2; 8 nucleotides agree with TRBD1. CDR1 and CDR2 from the germline V gene are KGHSH and LQKENI. V gave up 6 bases and J gave up 5 bases; unmatched junction bases: 8. This CDR3 comprises 14 residues. The CDR3 nucleotides are TGTGCCAGCTCGGTCGGGACAGGAGGGTATGGCTACACCTTC. Protein: CASSVGTGGYGYTF.

The chain links TRBV28 to TRBJ2-1; D perhaps matches TRBD2 (6 bases). The CDR3 spans 13 residues. Germline V gives CDR1 MDHEN, CDR2 SYDVKM. With 8 bases removed from V and 7 bases from J, the gap between germline ends came to 15 bases. CDR3 loop: CASFDGGWNEQFF. In DNA form, the CDR3 reads TGTGCCAGCTTTGACGGGGGATGGAATGAGCAGTTCTTC. Combining the CDR3 with reference TRBV28 and TRBJ2-1 gives the whole variable domain DVKVTQSSRYLVKRTGEKVFLECVQDMDHENMFWYRQDPGLGLRLIYFSYDVKMKEKGDIPEGYSVSREKKERFSLILESASTNQTSMYLCASFDGGWNEQFFGPGTRLTVL.

J is TRBJ1-1 and V is TRBV29-1; maybe TRBD1 (6 bases). Trimming left V 4 bases short and J 5 bases short, with 14 bases between. CDR3 length: 13 residues. Germline CDR1 and CDR2: SQVTM and ANQGSEA. The CDR3 nucleotides are TGCAGCGTTGCGGGGCAGGGGAATACTGAAGCTTTCTTT. Its protein is CSVAGQGNTEAFF.

This chain links TRBV5-4 with TRBJ2-5; TRBD2 matches 15 bases. From germline, CDR1 is SGHNT and CDR2 YYREEE (reference sequence). V dropped 4 bases and J dropped 5; count of bases not matched to a gene: 12. The CDR3 consists of 18 residues. The CDR3 protein is CASSQPWTSGREGETQYF. CDR3 nucleotide sequence: TGTGCCAGCAGCCAACCCTGGACTAGCGGGAGGGAGGGGGAGACCCAGTACTTC.

The chain recombines TRBV7-3 with TRBJ2-7; D possibly corresponds to TRBD1 (6 bases). The germline V gene encodes CDR1 SGHTA and CDR2 FQGTGA. This CDR3 contains 15 residues. Deletions cut 5 bases from V and 6 bases from J, with 20 bases between. CDR3 nucleotide sequence: TGTGCCAGCAGCACTCCGGGACAACTAGGCGGCGAGCAGTACTTC. This gives the protein CASSTPGQLGGEQYF. Looking up the rest from reference TRBV7-3 and TRBJ2-7 gives the full variable domain: GAGVSQTPSNKVTEKGKYVELRCDPISGHTALYWYRQSLGQGPEFLIYFQGTGAADDSGLPNDRFFAVRPEGSVSTLKIQRTERGDSAVYLCASSTPGQLGGEQYFGPGTRLTVT.

This chain uses TRBV6-5 with TRBJ1-5, with a tentative D call TRBD1 (6 bases). The CDR3 sequence is 16 residues long. CDR1 MNHEY and CDR2 SVGAGI come from the germline V gene. Trimming left V 4 bases short and J 4 bases short, with 17 bases between. The CDR3 DNA follows: TGTGCCAGCAGTTCCTTGGGGGGGGCCAGAAATCAGCCCCAGCATTTT. Amino acids: CASSSLGGARNQPQHF.

This clone appeared a single time. The chain recombines TRBV7-6 with TRBJ1-2; D uncertain. Looked up from germline, CDR1 is SGHVS and CDR2 is FNYEAQ. V gave up 0 bases and J gave up 4 bases, with 6 bases separating them. The CDR3 consists of 13 residues. The CDR3 protein is CASSLARFYGYTF. CDR3 DNA: TGTGCCAGCAGCTTAGCGAGATTCTATGGCTACACCTTC. The variable domain in full, with the rest retrieved from reference TRBV7-6 and TRBJ1-2, is GAGVSQSPRYKVTKRGQDVALRCDPISGHVSLYWYRQALGQGPEFLTYFNYEAQQDKSGLPNDRFSAERPEGSISTLTIQRTEQRDSAMYRCASSLARFYGYTFGSGTRLTVV.

V is TRBV14 and J is TRBJ2-5; 9 bases line up with TRBD2. Germline assignment: CDR1 SGHDN and CDR2 FVKESK. Unmatched junction bases numbered 2, after V lost 0 bases and J lost 0 bases. The CDR3 is made up of 16 amino acids. CDR3 nucleotides: TGTGCCAGCAGCCAAGATAGCGGGAGTCACCAAGAGACCCAGTACTTC. Translating gives CASSQDSGSHQETQYF. The full variable domain, rest sourced from reference TRBV14 and TRBJ2-5, is EAGVTQFPSHSVIEKGQTVTLRCDPISGHDNLYWYRRVMGKEIKFLLHFVKESKQDESGMPNNRFLAERTGGTYSTLKVQPAELEDSGVYFCASSQDSGSHQETQYFGPGTRLLVL.

This chain links TRBV27 with TRBJ2-7, with 8 bases matching TRBD2. V shed 6 bases and J 3 bases; nucleotides not matched to a gene: 7. The CDR3 consists of 14 residues. Germline V gene lookup returns CDR1 MNHEY and CDR2 SMNVEV (reference sequence). The CDR3 here is CASRPGGDGYEQYF. In DNA form, the CDR3 reads TGTGCCAGCAGGCCCGGGGGGGACGGCTACGAGCAGTACTTC.

This clone appeared once. The chain's CDR3 is CASSPTTGSYGYTF. Here the CDR3 DNA reads TGCGCCAGCAGCCCAACGACAGGAAGCTATGGCTACACCTTC. The chain combines TRBV5-1 with TRBJ1-2; weak D call: TRBD1 (6 bases). The CDR3 sequence is 14 residues long. Germline V gives CDR1 SGHRS, CDR2 YFSETQ. V was clipped by 4 bases and J by 4 bases, with 14 bases between them.

V gene TRBV18 combines with J gene TRBJ2-2; 11 positions match TRBD1. J was trimmed by 4 bases and V by 3 bases; bases with no gene match: 10. The CDR3 runs 18 residues. Germline V gene sequence: CDR1 KGHSH, CDR2 LQKENI. The CDR3 bases are TGTGCCAGCTCACCCCCGGGACAGGGGGGATCGGCCACCGGGGAGCTGTTTTTT. This sequence encodes CASSPPGQGGSATGELFF.

The rearrangement links TRBV14 to TRBJ2-1, with D perhaps TRBD2 (5 bases). Per germline, CDR1 SGHDN and CDR2 FVKESK. CDR3 length equals 15 residues. Trimming cost V 4 bases and J 7 bases, with 17 bases left between them. DNA for the CDR3: TGTGCCAGCAGCCGGAACGCCTGGAGGACTAATGAGCAGTTCTTC. It yields the protein CASSRNAWRTNEQFF.

The chain carries TRBV13 and TRBJ2-3; TRBD1 matches at 9 bases. V shed 3 bases and J 3 bases; nucleotides not matched to a gene: 7. Germline V lookup: CDR1 PRHDT, CDR2 FYEKMQ (reference sequence). CDR3 length: 16 residues. CDR3 bases: TGTGCCAGCAGCTTCGCCGGGACAGGGCCGACAGATACGCAGTATTTT. As protein: CASSFAGTGPTDTQYF.

V and J are TRBV4-2 and TRBJ2-3, with 9 nucleotides matching TRBD2. The CDR3 has 18 amino acids. The germline V gene has CDR1 LGHNA and CDR2 YNFKEQ. J gave up 0 bases and V 2 bases, and 9 bases lay outside the gene matches. The CDR3 DNA is TGTGCCAGCAGCCAACCTCCAATAGCGGGAGCTAGCACAGATACGCAGTATTTT. This translates into CASSQPPIAGASTDTQYF.

This rearrangement joins TRBV27 to TRBJ1-1; TRBD1 might be the D (6 bases). Germline V gene data show CDR1 as MNHEY and CDR2 as SMNVEV (reference sequence). V was trimmed by 6 bases and J by 0 bases, leaving 17 bases between them. CDR3 length: 16 amino acids. CDR3 sequence: CASSLGIDRMNTEAFF. The DNA for the CDR3 is TGTGCCAGCAGCCTAGGGATCGACAGGATGAACACTGAAGCTTTCTTT.

The rearrangement links TRBV6-5 to TRBJ2-2; no reliable D call. The germline V gene encodes CDR1 MNHEY and CDR2 SVGAGI. The CDR3 spans 12 residues. V shed 5 bases and J shed 8 bases, with 9 bases lying between them. CDR3: CASSLLQGELFF. The CDR3 bases are TGTGCCAGCAGTCTGCTACAGGGGGAGCTGTTTTTT.

The chain combines TRBV19 with TRBJ2-1; maybe TRBD2 (6 bases). Deletions cut 7 bases from V and 4 bases from J, with 14 bases between. Germline V gene lookup returns CDR1 LNHDA and CDR2 SQIVND (reference sequence). This CDR3 contains 14 residues. The CDR3 DNA sequence: TGTGCCAGTACCGGTAGCGGAGGTTACAATGAGCAGTTCTTC. As protein: CASTGSGGYNEQFF.

The V call is TRBV10-3, the J call TRBJ1-1, with 10 bases aligning to TRBD1. The CDR3 length is 13 residues. Germline V gene sequence: CDR1 ENHRY, CDR2 SYGVKD. V dropped 6 bases and J dropped 6; count of bases not matched to a gene: 4. CDR3 sequence: CAISRQGAPEAFF. The DNA of the CDR3 is TGTGCCATCAGCAGACAGGGGGCCCCTGAAGCTTTCTTT.

V usage is TRBV29-1 and J usage is TRBJ1-2; 9 bases align to TRBD1. V gave up 7 bases and J gave up 6 bases; unmatched junction bases: 6. This CDR3 is 12 amino acids long. Germline CDR1 reads SQVTM; CDR2 reads ANQGSEA. The CDR3 here is CSAGDRGNGYTF. The DNA of the CDR3 is TGCAGCGCCGGAGACAGGGGGAATGGCTACACCTTC.

The chain's CDR3 is CSASSAATNEKLFF. The CDR3 nucleotides read TGCAGTGCTAGTTCGGCGGCAACTAATGAAAAACTGTTTTTT. The chain employs TRBV20-1 and TRBJ1-4; no clear D. Deletions cut 3 bases from V and 0 bases from J, with 8 bases between. The CDR3 runs to 14 residues. Germline loops: CDR1 DFQATT, CDR2 SNEGSKA (reference sequence).

This clone was seen a single time. The rearrangement links TRBV28 to TRBJ2-1, with 7 bases aligning to TRBD2. Germline-derived CDR1 and CDR2 are MDHEN and SYDVKM. The CDR3 extends over 16 amino acids. J lost 0 bases, V lost 2 bases, and 4 bases had no gene match. The CDR3 DNA reads as TGTGCCAGCAGTTTAACAGCGGGAAGCTCCTACAATGAGCAGTTCTTC. This translates into CASSLTAGSSYNEQFF. Full variable domain (rest looked up from reference TRBV28 and TRBJ2-1): DVKVTQSSRYLVKRTGEKVFLECVQDMDHENMFWYRQDPGLGLRLIYFSYDVKMKEKGDIPEGYSVSREKKERFSLILESASTNQTSMYLCASSLTAGSSYNEQFFGPGTRLTVL.

This clone was seen a handful of times. This chain uses TRBV5-6 with TRBJ1-2, with D possibly matching TRBD1 (5 bases). CDR1 is SGHDT and CDR2 is YYEEEE in the germline V gene. Trimming shortened V by 2 bases and J by 9 bases, and 11 bases separated the two germline ends. This CDR3 has 12 residues. This CDR3 is CASSFARDRYTF. In nucleotides, the CDR3 is TGTGCCAGCAGCTTCGCCAGGGATCGCTACACCTTC.

The chain combines TRBV28 with TRBJ1-4; D uncertain. CDR3 size: 10 residues. CDR1 MDHEN and CDR2 SYDVKM come from the germline V gene. V was trimmed by 7 bases and J by 8 bases, leaving 5 bases between them. Written as DNA, the CDR3 is TGTGCCAGCATTGGCGAAAAACTGTTTTTT. Translating gives CASIGEKLFF.

V and J are TRBV11-3 and TRBJ2-7; 7 bases line up with TRBD1. The J segment lost 7 bases and the V segment lost 2 bases, leaving 8 bases of the junction unmatched. Germline lookup yields CDR1 SGHNT and CDR2 YENEEA. The CDR3 has 14 amino acids. CDR3 in DNA: TGTGCCAGCAGCTTACAGGGGGTTGCGTTGGAGCAGTACTTC. Protein sequence: CASSLQGVALEQYF.